The 10 T cell receptor beta chains given below trace back to one sample, sequenced in a study of Ad26.COV2.S vaccination and SARS-CoV-2 variants. Sequencing was performed with immunoSEQ multiplex PCR; in TCRdb, only in-frame clones are kept and a portion is missing. Of more than 400,000 clones in the sample, less than 95% were seen once. Treatment defined: roughly 19 received Ad26.COV2.S at low or high dose, single or two shots; roughly 5 received placebo; per-sample allocation not given. Repertoires come from day 63 after the first vaccine or placebo injection. Sample: peripheral blood, taken in a trial of Ad26.COV2.S vaccine versus placebo. All receptors come from a person between 18 and 60 years old who received the Ad26.COV2.S COVID-19 vaccine or a placebo.

On this clone itself: Other DNA sequences from this sample encode an identical CDR3 as well. J is TRBJ1-5 and V is TRBV3-1 (or the pseudogene TRBV3-2), with no clear D. The CDR3 is made up of 13 amino acids. Deletions cut 1 base from V and 7 bases from J, with 8 bases between. The germline V gene encodes CDR1 LGHDT and CDR2 YNNKEL (reference sequence). The CDR3 nucleotides read TGTGCCAGCAGCCAAGCGGGAGGGCAGCCCCAGCATTTT. This sequence encodes CASSQAGGQPQHF.

This clone came up a few times. This chain links TRBV27 with TRBJ2-7; 10 positions match TRBD2. CDR1 and CDR2 from the germline V gene are MNHEY and SMNVEV (reference sequence). V lost 2 bases and J lost 6; bases outside the gene matches: 16. The CDR3 runs 18 residues. DNA of the CDR3: TGTGCCAGCAGTTTAAGACCGCCAGCGGGAGGGGAACGGGGCGAGCAGTACTTC. It specifies CASSLRPPAGGERGEQYF.

The chain is built from TRBV7-2 and TRBJ2-2; D ambiguous. V shed 2 bases and J shed 5 bases, with 6 bases lying between them. The CDR3 sequence is 13 residues long. Looked up from germline, CDR1 is SGHTA and CDR2 is FQGNSA. The CDR3 here is CASSLRPTGELFF. In DNA form, the CDR3 reads TGTGCCAGCAGCTTACGGCCTACCGGGGAGCTGTTTTTT.

Points on this clone: At the DNA level, this CDR3 is encoded by other sequences in the same sample as well. The chain has TRBV28 and TRBJ2-7; 7 bases agree with TRBD1. This CDR3 has 14 residues. V shed 3 bases, J shed 0 bases, and the junction held 2 bases outside the gene matches. The germline CDR1 and CDR2 sequences are MDHEN and SYDVKM. CDR3: CASSFQGVSYEQYF. The CDR3 coding sequence is TGTGCCAGCAGTTTCCAGGGGGTCTCCTACGAGCAGTACTTC.

This rearrangement joins TRBV28 to TRBJ2-6; D is unresolved. Between the trimmed V and J ends, which lost 7 bases and 0 bases, there was a span of 19 bases. Germline V gene sequence: CDR1 MDHEN, CDR2 SYDVKM. This CDR3 has 18 amino acids. The CDR3 protein is CASTFGRVRSSGANVLTF. The CDR3 DNA reads TGTGCCAGCACCTTCGGACGGGTCAGATCCTCTGGGGCCAACGTCCTGACTTTC.

The chain employs TRBV11-3 and TRBJ2-1; the D gene is possibly TRBD1 (5 bases). CDR1 is SGHNT and CDR2 is YENEEA in the germline V gene. There are 14 residues in the CDR3. The V end was cut by 2 bases, the J end by 7 bases, with 12 bases between. CDR3 residues: CASSLRGRANEQFF. CDR3 sequence (DNA): TGTGCCAGCAGCTTAAGGGGCCGGGCGAATGAGCAGTTCTTC. The whole variable domain, remainder taken from reference TRBV11-3 and TRBJ2-1, is EAGVVQSPRYKIIEKKQPVAFWCNPISGHNTLYWYLQNLGQGPELLIRYENEEAVDDSQLPKDRFSAERLKGVDSTLKIQPAELGDSAVYLCASSLRGRANEQFFGPGTRLTVL.

CDR3: CAILSQGSSGNTIYF. CDR3 bases: TGTGCCATTCTCTCACAGGGAAGCTCTGGAAACACCATATATTTT. The J gene is TRBJ1-3, the V gene TRBV10-3; D possibly corresponds to TRBD1 (6 bases). Trimming pared 9 bases from V and 0 bases from J, leaving 15 bases between. This CDR3 spans 15 amino acids. Germline CDR1 reads ENHRY; CDR2 reads SYGVKD.

This chain links TRBV30 with TRBJ2-1; either TRBD1 or TRBD2 may supply D (5 bases each). Looked up from germline, CDR1 is GTSNPN and CDR2 is SVGIG (reference sequence). The CDR3 is made up of 11 amino acids. V lost 1 base to trimming and J lost 15 bases, with 13 bases between them. CDR3 protein: CAWSGDGFLFF. CDR3 nucleotide sequence: TGTGCCTGGAGTGGGGACGGATTCCTGTTCTTC.

The chain is built from TRBV15 and TRBJ2-7; D tentatively reads TRBD1 or TRBD2 (6 bases each). The ends were cut back, 1 base at V and 6 bases at J, with 16 bases in the middle. This CDR3 has 15 amino acids. Germline CDR1 reads LNHNV; CDR2 reads YYDKDF (reference sequence). CDR3 in DNA: TGTGCCACCAGCAGAGTTGCCGGGGGCCCGGGCGAGCAGTACTTC. Its protein is CATSRVAGGPGEQYF.

This chain joins TRBV5-1 and TRBJ1-4; unclear D gene. Trimming took 0 bases from V and 1 from J, leaving 7 bases between them. In germline, CDR1 is SGHRS, CDR2 YFSETQ. The CDR3 covers 15 residues. The CDR3 region has the DNA TGCGCCAGCAGCTTGGGGCAGATAACTAATGAAAAACTGTTTTTT. It codes for CASSLGQITNEKLFF.